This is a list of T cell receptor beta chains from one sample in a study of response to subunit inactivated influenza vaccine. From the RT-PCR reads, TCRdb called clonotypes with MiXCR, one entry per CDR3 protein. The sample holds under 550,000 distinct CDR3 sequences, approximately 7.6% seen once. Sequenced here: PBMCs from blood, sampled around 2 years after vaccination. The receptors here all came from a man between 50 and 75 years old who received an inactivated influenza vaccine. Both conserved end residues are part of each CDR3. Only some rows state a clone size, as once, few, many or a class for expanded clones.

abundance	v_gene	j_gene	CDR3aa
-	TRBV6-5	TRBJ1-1	CASISAGGKAFF
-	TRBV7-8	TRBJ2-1	CASSWTSGGSSYNEQFF
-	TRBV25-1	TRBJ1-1	CASRSVNTEAFF
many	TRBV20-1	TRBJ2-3	CSAREGGSSTDTQYF
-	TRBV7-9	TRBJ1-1	CASSLGGTGGLAFF
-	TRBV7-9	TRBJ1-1	CAGYRGTEAFF
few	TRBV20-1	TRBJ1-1	CSALDRVNTEAFF
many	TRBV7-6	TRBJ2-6	CASSLERSGSAGANVLTF
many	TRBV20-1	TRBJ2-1	CSASLVREQFF
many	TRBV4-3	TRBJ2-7	CASSHEKTVSDEQYF
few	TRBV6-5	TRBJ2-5	CASSGTAETQYF
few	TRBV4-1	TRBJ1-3	CASSPQVISGNTIYF
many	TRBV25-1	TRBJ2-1	CASSESTILGSYNEQFF
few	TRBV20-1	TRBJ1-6	CSASGQIISPLHF
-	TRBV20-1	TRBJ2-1	CSARAESTGLKQFF
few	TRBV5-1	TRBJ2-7	CASSREQMDEQYF
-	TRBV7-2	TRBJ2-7	CASSLEKGATYEQYF
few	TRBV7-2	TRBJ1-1	CASSPRTDVNTEAFF
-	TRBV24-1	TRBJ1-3	CATSDSKSGAGNTIYF
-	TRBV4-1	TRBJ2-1	CASSQSPSPGLAPTSSYNEQFF
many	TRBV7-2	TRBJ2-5	CASSKGQSLQETQYF
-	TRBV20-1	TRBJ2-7	CSAEGLAGALEQYF
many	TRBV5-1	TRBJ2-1	CASSFPLAENNEQFF
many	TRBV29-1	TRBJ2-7	CSGLTSGRASEQYF
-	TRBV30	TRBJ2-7	CAWSVQGSGTSYEQYF
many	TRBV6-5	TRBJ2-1	CASSYFSTSVTYNEQFF
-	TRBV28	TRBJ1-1	CASSFDRGSEAFF
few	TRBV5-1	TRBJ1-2	CASGQGDGYTF
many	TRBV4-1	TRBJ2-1	CASSHSTSGGDNEQFF
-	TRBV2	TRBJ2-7	CASSEGSLGAYEQYF
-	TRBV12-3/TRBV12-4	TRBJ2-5	CASSRSPQQETQYF